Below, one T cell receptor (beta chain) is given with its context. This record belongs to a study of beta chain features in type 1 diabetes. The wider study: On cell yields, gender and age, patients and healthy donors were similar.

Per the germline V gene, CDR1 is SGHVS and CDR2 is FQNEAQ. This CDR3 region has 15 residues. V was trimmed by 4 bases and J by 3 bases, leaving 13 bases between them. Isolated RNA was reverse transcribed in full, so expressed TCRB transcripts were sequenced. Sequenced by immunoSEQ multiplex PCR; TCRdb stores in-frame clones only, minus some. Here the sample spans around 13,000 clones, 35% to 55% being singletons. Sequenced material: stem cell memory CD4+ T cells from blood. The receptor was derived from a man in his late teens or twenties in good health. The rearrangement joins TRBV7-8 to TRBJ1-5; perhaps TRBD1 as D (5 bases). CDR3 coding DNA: TGTGCCAGCAGCTGGGCTGCGGGGCTCAATCAGCCCCAGCATTTT. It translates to CASSWAAGLNQPQHF.